Following are 3 T cell receptor beta chains from one sample sequenced in a study of T cell clonotyping in hematopoietic cell transplantation. Time point of the sample: recipient sample about 28 days before transplant, after cytoreduction. Repertoires were generated with immunoSEQ multiplex PCR, while TCRdb's copy carries only in-frame clones and drops some. The sample lists approximately 44,000 clones, 85% seen once, with 2.5% to 3.5% in the top ten. The specimen was peripheral blood mononuclear cells, collected before stem cell transplant. These receptors were taken from a man in his sixties with acute myeloid leukemia. Some clones in this sample may be carry-over from other donors' samples.

The chain couples TRBV28 to TRBJ1-2; D is ambiguous. The germline gives CDR1 MDHEN, CDR2 SYDVKM. The CDR3 extends over 12 amino acids. V shed 5 bases and J shed 8 bases, with 12 bases lying between them. CDR3: CASSQWVEGYTF. The CDR3 bases are TGTGCCAGCAGTCAATGGGTGGAGGGCTACACCTTC.

The V gene is TRBV2, the J gene TRBJ1-1; D ambiguous. Germline CDR1 is SNHLY and CDR2 is FYNNEI. The CDR3 loop spans 14 amino acids. Trimming shortened V by 7 bases and J by 3 bases, and 15 bases separated the two germline ends. The CDR3 DNA follows: TGTGCCAGCAAGGCAGGCGTGTCGTACACTGAAGCTTTCTTT. Encoded protein: CASKAGVSYTEAFF.

V and J are TRBV4-2 and TRBJ2-2; 8 bases agree with TRBD2. CDR1 and CDR2 (germline): LGHNA, YNFKEQ. The CDR3 has 16 amino acids. The V gene end was trimmed by 0 bases and the J gene end by 4 bases; junction bases not matched to a gene: 4. CDR3 residues: CASSQESGGPTGELFF. DNA of the CDR3: TGTGCCAGCAGCCAAGAGAGCGGGGGACCCACCGGGGAGCTGTTTTTT.